The TCR beta chain described here comes from a study of read filtering for tumor transcriptome and immune sequencing. Across the study: The cohort had about 16 men and around 15 women aged roughly 47 to 80, mean roughly 71 years.

From roughly 390 ng of RNA, a library with molecular barcoded alpha/delta and beta/gamma adaptors was made. TCRdb re-called the reads through MiXCR, storing one row per CDR3 protein. Of tens of thousands of distinct CDR3 sequences listed, around 21% were seen once; the top ten hold over 12%. At least ten counts were recorded for this clonotype. The CDR3 sequence is 15 residues long. J lost 5 bases, V lost 6 bases, and 12 bases had no gene match. Germline V gives CDR1 SNHLY, CDR2 FYNNEI. The chain employs TRBV2 and TRBJ2-5, with 7 bases lining up with TRBD1. Sequencing was done on a sample of a population of CD138-negative cells sorted from bone marrow. This sequence originates from a donor aged 40 or over with multiple myeloma. CDR3 coding DNA: TGTGCCAGCAGCCCCCGAGGGGGCTCGATGGAGACCCAGTACTTC. As protein: CASSPRGGSMETQYF.